The 30 T cell receptor beta chains in this list originate from one sample, sequenced in a study of cytomegalovirus exposure and HLA in healthy donors. PCR amplification relied on 60 Vbeta primers (plus 13 Jbeta primers). Assay used: immunoSEQ multiplex PCR; TCRdb lists only in-frame clones, some missing. The sample has 110,000 or so clones, approximately 80% seen once. The sequenced sample consisted of PBMCs. These receptors originate from a young woman in good health and CMV-seropositive.

This chain links TRBV25-1 with TRBJ2-7, with D possibly TRBD1 on 5 matching bases. Trimming removed 7 bases at V and 0 bases at J, with 10 bases between. The CDR3 extends over 13 amino acids. Looked up from germline, CDR1 is MGHDK and CDR2 is SYGVNS. CDR3: CASMRQSSYEQYF. In DNA, the CDR3 is TGTGCCAGCATGCGACAGAGCTCCTACGAGCAGTACTTC.

V gene TRBV2 combines with J gene TRBJ1-1, with D uncertain. The ends were cut back, 5 bases at V and 4 bases at J, with 5 bases in the middle. The CDR3 runs to 11 residues. Germline loops: CDR1 SNHLY, CDR2 FYNNEI. Here the CDR3 DNA reads TGTGCCAGCAGTTTCCTCACTGAAGCTTTCTTT. This translates into CASSFLTEAFF.

This clone came up once. The rearrangement links TRBV9 to TRBJ2-7, with D tentatively TRBD1 (6 bases). CDR3 length: 15 amino acids. CDR1 and CDR2 from the germline V gene are SGDLS and YYNGEE. With 0 bases removed from V and 3 bases from J, the gap between germline ends came to 13 bases. CDR3 nucleotide sequence: TGTGCCAGCAGCGTAGAGGCAGGGGCGTACTACGAGCAGTACTTC. Protein sequence: CASSVEAGAYYEQYF.

The chain carries TRBV5-4 and TRBJ1-4; TRBD1 is a possible D gene (5 bases). From germline, CDR1 is SGHNT and CDR2 YYREEE (reference sequence). V was shortened by 4 bases and J by 4 bases, with 14 bases between the two germline ends. The CDR3 extends over 15 amino acids. CDR3 bases: TGTGCCAGCAGCAAAGGGACGGACTATAATGAAAAACTGTTTTTT. Its translation: CASSKGTDYNEKLFF.

The chain links TRBV2 to TRBJ1-2, with D unresolved. Germline values: CDR1 SNHLY, CDR2 FYNNEI. This CDR3 has 14 residues. Trimming pared 2 bases from V and 7 bases from J, leaving 14 bases between. In DNA form, the CDR3 reads TGTGCCAGCAGTGAATTTATGACGACAAGTGGCTACACCTTC. Protein: CASSEFMTTSGYTF.

The chain has TRBV5-8 and TRBJ1-1, with 8 bases aligning to TRBD1. CDR3 length equals 15 residues. Germline-derived CDR1 and CDR2 are SGHTS and YDEGEE. V was clipped by 2 bases and J by 4 bases; unmatched bases: 7. CDR3 nucleotides: TGTGCCAGCAGCTTCAGGGGGCTCAGGAGCACTGAAGCTTTCTTT. Translating gives CASSFRGLRSTEAFF.

This clone was recorded a few times. The chain combines TRBV6-8 with TRBJ2-7; weak D call: TRBD2 (6 bases). With 4 bases removed from V and 5 bases from J, the gap between germline ends came to 12 bases. CDR1 is MNHGY and CDR2 is SAAAGT in the germline V gene. This CDR3 is built from 13 residues. The CDR3 reads CASSFGGSDEQYF. In DNA, the CDR3 is TGTGCCAGCAGTTTCGGGGGTTCGGACGAGCAGTACTTC.

CDR3 protein: CASSKRDGTGRPYEQYF. In nucleotides, the CDR3 is TGTGCCAGTAGCAAAAGGGACGGGACTGGTCGACCCTACGAGCAGTACTTC. The rearrangement links TRBV19 to TRBJ2-7; the D gene is possibly TRBD2 (6 bases). V lost 6 bases and J 2 bases, leaving 23 bases between the germline ends. The CDR3 sequence is 17 residues long. The germline V gene has CDR1 LNHDA and CDR2 SQIVND (reference sequence).

This clone appeared a single time. The chain has TRBV6-1 and TRBJ2-3; 7 nucleotides line up with TRBD1. The V and J ends lost 6 bases and 1 base, in that order; junction bases with no gene match: 7. The CDR3 has 15 residues. The V gene's germline CDR1 is MNHNS and CDR2 SASEGT. CDR3 bases: TGTGCCAGCAGGGGGTTAGGGGGCGGCACAGATACGCAGTATTTT. Amino acid sequence: CASRGLGGGTDTQYF.

The CDR3 bases are TGTGCCAGCAGCTTAGTTGGCAGGGGGAACGTCCTGACTTTC. Its translation is CASSLVGRGNVLTF. J is TRBJ2-6 and V is TRBV11-3; the match to TRBD1 covers 7 bases. With 1 base clipped from V and 10 bases from J, the junction kept 4 bases outside the gene matches. Germline loops: CDR1 SGHNT, CDR2 YENEEA. The CDR3 is 14 amino acids.

V usage is TRBV28 and J usage is TRBJ2-1; D is unresolved. Trimming removed 5 bases at V and 9 bases at J, with 11 bases between. Germline lookup yields CDR1 MDHEN and CDR2 SYDVKM. The CDR3 covers 12 residues. CDR3 nucleotide sequence: TGTGCCAGCAGTCTAGTGACCGGTGAGCAGTTCTTC. Encoded protein: CASSLVTGEQFF.

The chain carries TRBV27 and TRBJ1-4; 9 bases line up with TRBD1. The germline gives CDR1 MNHEY, CDR2 SMNVEV (reference sequence). CDR3 length equals 14 residues. With V trimmed by 5 bases and J by 7 bases, 5 bases remained unmatched. The CDR3 is CASSINRGREKLFF. CDR3 coding DNA: TGTGCCAGCAGTATAAACAGGGGGCGTGAAAAACTGTTTTTT.

The rearrangement links TRBV5-1 to TRBJ1-1; TRBD1 matches 12 bases. There are 17 residues in the CDR3. Trimming took 0 bases from V and 5 from J; bases not matched to a gene: 8. CDR1 and CDR2 (germline): SGHRS, YFSETQ. The CDR3 sequence is CASSLAGQGALGTEAFF. Written as DNA, the CDR3 is TGCGCCAGCAGCTTGGCGGGACAGGGGGCGCTGGGGACTGAAGCTTTCTTT.

This clone occurred once. J is TRBJ2-3 and V is TRBV14; no clear D gene. This CDR3 is 14 amino acids long. V was clipped by 3 bases and J by 4 bases, with 11 bases between them. Germline CDR1 is SGHDN and CDR2 is FVKESK. CDR3 nucleotide sequence: TGTGCCAGCAGCCAGGGTTCGAGCGCAGATACGCAGTATTTT. Translating gives CASSQGSSADTQYF.

V is TRBV29-1 and J is TRBJ2-3; perhaps TRBD1 as D (5 bases). CDR1 and CDR2 from the germline V gene are SQVTM and ANQGSEA. V was cut by 6 bases and J by 0 bases, with 10 bases left in between. The CDR3 spans 13 residues. CDR3 sequence reads: CSVGRSSTDTQYF. The CDR3 DNA is TGCAGCGTGGGGCGGAGTAGCACAGATACGCAGTATTTT.

J is TRBJ2-7 and V is TRBV11-3; D perhaps matches TRBD1 (5 bases). The CDR3 consists of 13 residues. V lost 5 bases, J lost 6 bases, and 14 bases lay in between. Germline-derived CDR1 and CDR2 are SGHNT and YENEEA. The CDR3 nucleotides are TGTGCCAGCAGCAGGACCAGGGTGAGCGAGCAGTACTTC. This encodes CASSRTRVSEQYF.

The chain combines TRBV25-1 with TRBJ2-3; 9 bases are a match to TRBD2. V trimming: 5 bases; J trimming: 4 bases; junction bases outside the gene matches: 7. The CDR3 contains 15 residues. Germline loops: CDR1 MGHDK, CDR2 SYGVNS. The CDR3 DNA follows: TGTGCCAGCAGTAGGATAGCGGGAGTTTCAGATACGCAGTATTTT. It codes for CASSRIAGVSDTQYF.

This rearrangement joins TRBV5-4 to TRBJ1-4; 9 bases align to TRBD1. Germline CDR1 reads SGHNT; CDR2 reads YYREEE (reference sequence). V lost 0 bases to trimming and J lost 7 bases; unmatched junction nucleotides: 4. The CDR3 runs to 15 residues. The CDR3: CASSLGGTGLEKLFF. The CDR3 coding sequence is TGTGCCAGCAGCTTGGGGGGGACAGGGCTTGAAAAACTGTTTTTT.

The V call is TRBV5-5, the J call TRBJ2-1; 8 nucleotides match TRBD1. Germline V gene data show CDR1 as SGHKS and CDR2 as YYEKEE (reference sequence). CDR3 length equals 15 residues. J lost 7 bases, V lost 5 bases, and 11 bases had no gene match. CDR3 loop: CASRTRDRTGNEQFF. As DNA, the CDR3 is TGTGCCAGCAGAACGAGGGACAGGACCGGTAATGAGCAGTTCTTC. Combining the CDR3 with reference TRBV5-5 and TRBJ2-1 gives the whole variable domain DAGVTQSPTHLIKTRGQQVTLRCSPISGHKSVSWYQQVLGQGPQFIFQYYEKEERGRGNFPDRFSARQFPNYSSELNVNALLLGDSALYLCASRTRDRTGNEQFFGPGTRLTVL.

The chain links TRBV11-3 to TRBJ1-2, with 9 bases that match TRBD1. Germline V gene lookup returns CDR1 SGHNT and CDR2 YENEEA. This CDR3 has 13 residues. V lost 5 bases, J lost 4 bases, and 2 bases stayed unmatched. Here the CDR3 reads CASSGTGFYGYTF. As DNA, the CDR3 is TGTGCCAGCAGCGGGACAGGGTTCTATGGCTACACCTTC.

This clone was recorded a few times. The V gene is TRBV27, the J gene TRBJ2-1; 9 bases match TRBD2. Per the germline V gene, CDR1 is MNHEY and CDR2 is SMNVEV (reference sequence). With 0 bases clipped from V and 6 bases from J, the junction kept 6 bases outside the gene matches. The CDR3 spans 16 residues. In nucleotides, the CDR3 is TGTGCCAGCAGTTTATCAGAAGCTAGCGGGATCAATGAGCAGTTCTTC. Protein product: CASSLSEASGINEQFF.

This chain joins TRBV2 and TRBJ1-5; 8 nucleotides match TRBD1. In germline, CDR1 is SNHLY, CDR2 FYNNEI. This CDR3 contains 16 residues. V lost 3 bases and J lost 6; bases outside the gene matches: 10. This CDR3 reads CASSDVGQGIGQPQHF. Written as DNA, the CDR3 is TGTGCCAGCAGTGATGTCGGACAGGGAATCGGTCAGCCCCAGCATTTT.

The chain has TRBV5-6 and TRBJ2-5, with 9 bases identical to TRBD1. Germline V gene lookup returns CDR1 SGHDT and CDR2 YYEEEE. The CDR3 loop spans 14 amino acids. J lost 11 bases, V lost 2 bases, and 10 bases had no gene match. The CDR3 region is CASSFGTGSLEQYF. As DNA, the CDR3 is TGTGCCAGCAGCTTTGGGACAGGGTCCCTGGAGCAGTACTTC. Variable domain in full (rest from reference TRBV5-6 and TRBJ2-5): DAGVTQSPTHLIKTRGQQVTLRCSPKSGHDTVSWYQQALGQGPQFIFQYYEEEERQRGNFPDRFSGHQFPNYSSELNVNALLLGDSALYLCASSFGTGSLEQYFGPGTRLLVL.

The chain links TRBV5-1 to TRBJ2-7; maybe TRBD1 (5 bases). The CDR3 consists of 12 residues. V was cut by 2 bases and J by 3 bases, with 6 bases left in between. Germline V lookup: CDR1 SGHRS, CDR2 YFSETQ. The DNA of the CDR3 is TGCGCCAGCAGCTTAGGGGTCTACGAGCAGTACTTC. Protein: CASSLGVYEQYF. Full variable domain (rest looked up from reference TRBV5-1 and TRBJ2-7): KAGVTQTPRYLIKTRGQQVTLSCSPISGHRSVSWYQQTPGQGLQFLFEYFSETQRNKGNFPGRFSGRQFSNSRSEMNVSTLELGDSALYLCASSLGVYEQYFGPGTRLTVT.

The chain uses TRBV30 and TRBJ1-1; 8 nucleotides agree with TRBD1. The CDR3 is 11 amino acids. The V segment lost 6 bases and the J segment 10 bases; nucleotides outside the gene matches: 7. CDR1 and CDR2 from the germline V gene are GTSNPN and SVGIG (reference sequence). CDR3 loop: CACTDRALAFF. Written as DNA, the CDR3 is TGTGCCTGCACGGACAGGGCGCTAGCTTTCTTT.

V and J are TRBV7-9 and TRBJ2-7, with TRBD2 matching 7 bases. V shed 1 base, J shed 3 bases, and the junction held 3 bases outside the gene matches. Per the germline V gene, CDR1 is SEHNR and CDR2 is FQNEAQ (reference sequence). CDR3 length equals 14 residues. The CDR3 is CASSLVGGSYEQYF. CDR3 DNA: TGTGCCAGCAGCTTAGTCGGCGGGAGCTACGAGCAGTACTTC.

The rearrangement joins TRBV4-1 to TRBJ2-7; tentative D call: TRBD1 (7 bases). V gave up 0 bases and J gave up 4 bases, with 16 bases separating them. The germline CDR1 and CDR2 sequences are MGHRA and YSYEKL. This CDR3 is built from 16 residues. CDR3 nucleotides: TGCGCCAGCAGCCAAGATAGGAGGGACAGAGGGTACGAGCAGTACTTC. Amino acids: CASSQDRRDRGYEQYF.

The V call is TRBV19, the J call TRBJ1-1, with unresolved D. Per germline, CDR1 LNHDA and CDR2 SQIVND (reference sequence). Trimming stripped 4 bases from V and 1 base from J, with 7 bases between. The CDR3 totals 13 residues. CDR3 DNA sequence: TGTGCCAGTAGTAGAAACTGGAACACTGAAGCTTTCTTT. It is translated as CASSRNWNTEAFF.

Only a few counts were recorded for this clone. The rearrangement joins TRBV10-3 to TRBJ2-3; D might be TRBD2 (6 bases). CDR3 length: 17 amino acids. CDR1 is ENHRY and CDR2 is SYGVKD in the germline V gene. V was cut by 3 bases and J by 3 bases, with 19 bases left in between. The CDR3 DNA reads as TGTGCCATCAGTGACCCTCCCGGGACTCCCGGGACAGATACGCAGTATTTT. Protein product: CAISDPPGTPGTDTQYF.

J is TRBJ2-5 and V is TRBV19; D gene ambiguous. V lost 0 bases, J lost 4 bases, and 6 bases lay in between. The CDR3 covers 13 residues. The V gene's germline CDR1 is LNHDA and CDR2 SQIVND (reference sequence). The CDR3, as DNA: TGTGCCAGTAGTATAGATCCCTCAGAGACCCAGTACTTC. Protein product: CASSIDPSETQYF.